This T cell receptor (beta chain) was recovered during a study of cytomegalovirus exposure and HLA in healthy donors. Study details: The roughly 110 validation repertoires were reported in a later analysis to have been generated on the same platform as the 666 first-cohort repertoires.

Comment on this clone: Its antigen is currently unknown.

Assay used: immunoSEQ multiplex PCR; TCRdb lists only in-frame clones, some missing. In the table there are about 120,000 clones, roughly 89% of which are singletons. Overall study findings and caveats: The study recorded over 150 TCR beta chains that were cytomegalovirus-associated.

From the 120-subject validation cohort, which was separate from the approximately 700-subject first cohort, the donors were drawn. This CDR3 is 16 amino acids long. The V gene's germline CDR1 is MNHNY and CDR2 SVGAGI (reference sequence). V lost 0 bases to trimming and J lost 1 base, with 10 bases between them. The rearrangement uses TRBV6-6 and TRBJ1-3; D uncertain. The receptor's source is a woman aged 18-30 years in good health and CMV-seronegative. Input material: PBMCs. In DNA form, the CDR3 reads TGTGCCAGCAGTTACTCGAGAGGGAAATCTGGAAACACCATATATTTT. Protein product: CASSYSRGKSGNTIYF.